This TCR beta chain was captured by sequencing in a study of blood T cell repertoires in COVID-19. The overall study: The United States, Italy and Spain supplied acute and convalescent COVID-19 samples. PBMCs, B-cell-depleted T cells, or T cells were the source of the cDNA or gDNA that made up the material.

As originally analysed: Nucleated cell number was recorded as an estimate derived from reference gene primer amplification. TCRdb's copy holds only in-frame clones and misses some; the assay was immunoSEQ multiplex PCR. For V, J and clone size, that table is used; D and trimming come from the DNA. There are approximately 13,000 clones in the sample; about 73% occur only once, and 20% to 25% lies in the top ten. The trim removed 1 base at V and 7 bases at J, leaving 7 bases unmatched. Germline CDR1 and CDR2: SGHRS and YFSETQ. The CDR3 contains 14 residues. The chain links TRBV5-1 to TRBJ1-2; TRBD1 agrees at 7 bases. This TCR was recovered from a boy aged 2 to 10 with active or convalescent COVID-19. Sequencing was carried out using peripheral blood. The CDR3 is CASSLQGVTTGYTF. The CDR3 region has the DNA TGCGCCAGCAGCTTGCAGGGGGTTACGACTGGCTACACCTTC. The full variable domain, rest sourced from reference TRBV5-1 and TRBJ1-2, is KAGVTQTPRYLIKTRGQQVTLSCSPISGHRSVSWYQQTPGQGLQFLFEYFSETQRNKGNFPGRFSGRQFSNSRSEMNVSTLELGDSALYLCASSLQGVTTGYTFGSGTRLTVV.